The TCR beta chain described here comes from a study of cytomegalovirus exposure and HLA in healthy donors. Study results and caveats: It was approximately 150 TCR beta chains that were listed as cytomegalovirus-associated.

The primer mix had 60 Vbeta and 13 Jbeta primers. Assay used: immunoSEQ multiplex PCR; TCRdb lists only in-frame clones, some missing. The listing records roughly 120,000 clones. With respect to this clone: Its antigen remains unidentified.

This sequence originates from a man aged 35 to 55 in good health and CMV-seronegative. The sequenced material came from PBMCs.

The DNA of the CDR3 is TGTGCCATCAGTGAACCGACTAGCGGGAGCTTTACCTACGAGCAGTACTTC. It specifies CAISEPTSGSFTYEQYF. The chain links TRBV10-3 to TRBJ2-7; 12 bases align to TRBD2. CDR3 length: 17 residues. The V segment lost 3 bases and the J segment 2 bases; nucleotides outside the gene matches: 8. Germline CDR1 reads ENHRY; CDR2 reads SYGVKD.